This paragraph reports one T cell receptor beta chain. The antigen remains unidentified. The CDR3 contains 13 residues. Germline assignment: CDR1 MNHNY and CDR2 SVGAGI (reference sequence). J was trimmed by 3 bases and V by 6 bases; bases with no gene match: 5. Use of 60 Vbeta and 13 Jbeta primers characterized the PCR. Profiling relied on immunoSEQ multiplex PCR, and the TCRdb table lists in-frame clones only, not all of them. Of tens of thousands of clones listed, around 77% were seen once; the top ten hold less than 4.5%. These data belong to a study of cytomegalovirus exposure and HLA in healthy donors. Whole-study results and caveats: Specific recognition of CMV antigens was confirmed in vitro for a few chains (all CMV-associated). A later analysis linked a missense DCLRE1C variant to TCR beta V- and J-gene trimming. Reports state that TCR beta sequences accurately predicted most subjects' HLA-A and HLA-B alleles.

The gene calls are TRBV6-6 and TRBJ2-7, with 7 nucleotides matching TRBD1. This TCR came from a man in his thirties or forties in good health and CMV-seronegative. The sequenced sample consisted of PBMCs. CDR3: CASSDREIYEQYF. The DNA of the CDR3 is TGTGCCAGCAGCGACAGGGAAATCTACGAGCAGTACTTC.